These 32 T cell receptor beta chains came from one sample sequenced in a study of blood T cell repertoires in COVID-19. Only in-frame clones appear in the TCRdb table, and some are missing; sequencing was by immunoSEQ multiplex PCR. The sample lists roughly 150,000 clones; about 83% were seen once. Sequencing was performed on peripheral blood. The origin of the receptors is an elderly woman with acute or convalescent COVID-19.

The rearrangement links TRBV11-2 to TRBJ1-2; 9 bases are shared with TRBD1. With V trimmed by 4 bases and J by 9 bases, 12 bases remained unmatched. Per germline, CDR1 SGHAT and CDR2 FQNNGV. This CDR3 contains 15 residues. The DNA of the CDR3 is TGTGCCAGCAGCTCTCACAGGGGGCGCCGGGGGAGCTACACCTTC. Amino acid sequence: CASSSHRGRRGSYTF.

The chain recombines TRBV6-5 with TRBJ1-1; a weak D match, TRBD1 (5 bases). The CDR3 runs to 12 residues. Germline V gene lookup returns CDR1 MNHEY and CDR2 SVGAGI. V lost 2 bases to trimming and J lost 7 bases, with 8 bases between them. CDR3 bases: TGTGCCAGCAGTTACACTACAGGTGAAGCTTTCTTT. This encodes CASSYTTGEAFF.

This clone was counted many times. The CDR3 bases are TGTGCCAGCAGCTTAAAGTACTTGGGCCGGAACACTGAAGCTTTCTTT. Encoded protein: CASSLKYLGRNTEAFF. The V and J genes are TRBV11-2 and TRBJ1-1, with D hard to call. CDR3 size: 16 residues. Per germline, CDR1 SGHAT and CDR2 FQNNGV. The ends were cut back, 2 bases at V and 1 base at J, with 14 bases in the middle.

CDR3 amino acids: CAWRGGAGGPGELFF. CDR3 bases: TGTGCCTGGAGGGGCGGAGCGGGGGGGCCCGGGGAGCTGTTTTTT. The rearrangement links TRBV30 to TRBJ2-2, with 10 nucleotides matching TRBD2. Unmatched junction bases numbered 7, after V lost 3 bases and J lost 6 bases. CDR1 is GTSNPN, CDR2 SVGIG, per germline (reference sequence). CDR3 size: 15 residues. Full variable domain (remainder filled in from reference TRBV30 and TRBJ2-2): SQTIHQWPATLVQPVGSPLSLECTVEGTSNPNLYWYRQAAGRGLQLLFYSVGIGQISSEVPQNLSASRPQDRQFILSSKKLLLSDSGFYLCAWRGGAGGPGELFFGEGSRLTVL.

The chain carries TRBV18 and TRBJ2-3, with D possibly TRBD2 on 5 matching bases. The CDR3 consists of 14 residues. From germline, CDR1 is KGHSH and CDR2 LQKENI. V lost 3 bases to trimming and J lost 9 bases, with 16 bases between them. In DNA, the CDR3 is TGTGCCAGCTCACCGGCTCGTGAGGGTGAAACGCAGTATTTT. Encoded protein: CASSPAREGETQYF.

The chain uses TRBV5-1 and TRBJ1-2; 8 bases are a match to TRBD1. The germline V gene has CDR1 SGHRS and CDR2 YFSETQ. V shed 4 bases, J shed 3 bases, and the junction held 5 bases outside the gene matches. This CDR3 has 14 amino acids. CDR3 nucleotides: TGCGCCAGCAGCGTGACAGGGGAGGACTATGGCTACACCTTC. Its translation is CASSVTGEDYGYTF.

On this clone: The sample contains more than one DNA sequence encoding this CDR3. This sequence joins TRBV5-1 and TRBJ1-1, with a possible D match to TRBD1 (5 bases). The CDR3 loop spans 14 amino acids. Trimming left V 2 bases short and J 4 bases short, with 12 bases between. Germline V gene sequence: CDR1 SGHRS, CDR2 YFSETQ. The CDR3 spells CASSFQGGGTEAFF. The DNA for the CDR3 is TGCGCCAGCAGCTTCCAGGGCGGCGGCACTGAAGCTTTCTTT.

This clone was found many times. The chain employs TRBV5-1 and TRBJ2-7; 9 nucleotides agree with TRBD1. Germline-derived CDR1 and CDR2 are SGHRS and YFSETQ. With 1 base clipped from V and 3 bases from J, the junction kept 5 bases outside the gene matches. There are 15 residues in the CDR3. CDR3 bases: TGCGCCAGCAGCTTGAGTACAGGGGGCAGCTACGAGCAGTACTTC. Amino acid sequence: CASSLSTGGSYEQYF.

The table lists this clone with a count of one. This rearrangement joins TRBV7-9 to TRBJ1-2; TRBD1 is a possible D gene (6 bases). Trimming left V 4 bases short and J 4 bases short, with 19 bases between. The germline CDR1 and CDR2 sequences are SEHNR and FQNEAQ (reference sequence). The CDR3 consists of 16 residues. CDR3 protein: CASSSPPSTGFYGYTF. The CDR3, as DNA: TGTGCCAGCAGCTCACCCCCCTCGACAGGCTTCTATGGCTACACCTTC.

The V call is TRBV5-1, the J call TRBJ1-6; 9 nucleotides line up with TRBD1. Germline loops: CDR1 SGHRS, CDR2 YFSETQ. CDR3 length: 16 residues. The V segment lost 0 bases and the J segment 7 bases; nucleotides outside the gene matches: 5. DNA of the CDR3: TGCGCCAGCAGCTTGGTTGACAGGGGGAAAAATTCACCCCTCCACTTT. Translating it yields CASSLVDRGKNSPLHF.

V gene TRBV14 combines with J gene TRBJ2-4, with 7 positions matching TRBD2. Germline V gives CDR1 SGHDN, CDR2 FVKESK. J gave up 3 bases and V 1 base, and 6 bases lay outside the gene matches. The CDR3 has 16 amino acids. The CDR3: CASSQGSGGSKNIQYF. In DNA form, the CDR3 reads TGTGCCAGCAGCCAAGGGTCGGGAGGTAGCAAAAACATTCAGTACTTC.

V gene TRBV19 combines with J gene TRBJ2-1, with 8 bases lining up with TRBD1. The CDR3 covers 14 residues. V lost 3 bases, J lost 9 bases, and 7 bases stayed unmatched. Germline V lookup: CDR1 LNHDA, CDR2 SQIVND (reference sequence). The chain's CDR3 is CASSILTGVAEQFF. CDR3 DNA: TGTGCCAGTAGTATCCTGACAGGGGTTGCTGAGCAGTTCTTC.

The chain combines TRBV5-5 with TRBJ2-2, with 8 nucleotides matching TRBD2. Trimming took 4 bases from V and 3 from J; bases not matched to a gene: 2. The CDR3 sequence is 14 residues long. The germline V gene encodes CDR1 SGHKS and CDR2 YYEKEE (reference sequence). The CDR3 reads CASSRTSYTGELFF. As DNA, the CDR3 is TGTGCCAGCAGCCGGACTAGCTACACCGGGGAGCTGTTTTTT.

The chain carries TRBV15 and TRBJ2-6, with D possibly TRBD1 on 6 matching bases. CDR3 size: 15 residues. V was shortened by 4 bases and J by 2 bases, with 9 bases between the two germline ends. Germline V gene lookup returns CDR1 LNHNV and CDR2 YYDKDF (reference sequence). CDR3 sequence: CATSTTGTGANVLTF. In DNA, the CDR3 is TGTGCCACCAGCACAACAGGGACTGGGGCCAACGTCCTGACTTTC.

This chain uses TRBV11-2 with TRBJ1-1; 7 bases fit TRBD1. In germline, CDR1 is SGHAT, CDR2 FQNNGV. This CDR3 comprises 15 residues. The V and J ends lost 5 bases and 0 bases, in that order; junction bases with no gene match: 6. CDR3: CASSHQQGMNTEAFF. The CDR3 nucleotides are TGTGCCAGCAGCCACCAACAGGGGATGAACACTGAAGCTTTCTTT.

The chain uses TRBV6-4 and TRBJ2-3, with D possibly TRBD2 on 6 matching bases. V was cut by 2 bases and J by 5 bases, with 11 bases left in between. In germline, CDR1 is MRHNA, CDR2 SNTAGT. CDR3 size: 14 residues. This CDR3 is CASSDLGRGDTQYF. CDR3 sequence (DNA): TGTGCCAGCAGTGACCTCGGGAGAGGAGATACGCAGTATTTT.

J is TRBJ1-1 and V is TRBV6-2 or TRBV6-3, with D hard to call. V lost 6 bases to trimming and J lost 1 base, with 18 bases between them. Germline CDR1 reads MNHEY; CDR2 reads SVGEGT. This CDR3 has 16 amino acids. CDR3 DNA sequence: TGTGCCAGCAGCCCTTATTTGGGCCGGCCGAACACTGAAGCTTTCTTT. It is translated as CASSPYLGRPNTEAFF.

The chain employs TRBV9 and TRBJ1-4; 7 bases align to TRBD1. The CDR3 runs to 15 residues. Germline trimming cut 4 bases from V and 4 bases from J; bases unmatched to any gene: 7. The germline V gene encodes CDR1 SGDLS and CDR2 YYNGEE. The CDR3 coding sequence is TGTGCCAGCAGCAATAGGGGGCAGGGTAATGAAAAACTGTTTTTT. It yields the protein CASSNRGQGNEKLFF.

The chain links TRBV6-1 to TRBJ1-2, with D tentatively TRBD1 (5 bases). The CDR3 is made up of 16 amino acids. Trimming took off 3 bases at V and 8 bases at J, with 22 bases between the two ends. The germline V gene encodes CDR1 MNHNS and CDR2 SASEGT. As DNA, the CDR3 is TGTGCCAGCAGTGAGTCTCCCGGGACCTTCAGCGGGGGCTACACCTTC. This sequence encodes CASSESPGTFSGGYTF.

This chain joins TRBV7-9 and TRBJ2-1; 13 bases align to TRBD2. V trimming: 5 bases; J trimming: 6 bases; junction bases outside the gene matches: 7. Germline CDR1 is SEHNR and CDR2 is FQNEAQ (reference sequence). This CDR3 spans 16 amino acids. CDR3 in DNA: TGTGCCAGCAGCCCACTAGGACTAGCGGGGGCCAATGAGCAGTTCTTC. Protein product: CASSPLGLAGANEQFF.

The V call is TRBV6-5, the J call TRBJ2-7; 8 bases line up with TRBD1. This CDR3 contains 13 residues. CDR1 and CDR2 from the germline V gene are MNHEY and SVGAGI. The ends lost 5 bases at V and 1 base at J; junction bases unmatched: 1. CDR3 nucleotides: TGTGCCAGCAGTAGGACAGGGTCCTACGAGCAGTACTTC. This translates into CASSRTGSYEQYF.

The chain uses TRBV6-1 and TRBJ2-6, with D tentatively TRBD1 (5 bases). CDR1 is MNHNS and CDR2 is SASEGT in the germline V gene. V was shortened by 4 bases and J by 4 bases, with 11 bases between the two germline ends. The CDR3 sequence is 15 residues long. Here the CDR3 DNA reads TGTGCCAGCAGTGCCCAGGGTGCCGGGGCCAACGTCCTGACTTTC. It is translated as CASSAQGAGANVLTF.

This chain uses TRBV18 with TRBJ1-2; D perhaps matches TRBD1 (6 bases). Trimming shortened V by 3 bases and J by 4 bases, and 21 bases separated the two germline ends. The CDR3 loop spans 17 amino acids. Germline loops: CDR1 KGHSH, CDR2 LQKENI. The CDR3 bases are TGTGCCAGCTCACCCAGACAAGGGGCGACAGGCTTCTATGGCTACACCTTC. Its translation: CASSPRQGATGFYGYTF.

The sample holds one count of this clone. The chain is built from TRBV5-1 and TRBJ1-6, with D hard to call. V lost 0 bases and J lost 4, with 8 bases in between. The CDR3 contains 15 residues. Germline V lookup: CDR1 SGHRS, CDR2 YFSETQ. The CDR3, as DNA: TGCGCCAGCAGCTTGGGAGGCGGGTATAATTCACCCCTCCACTTT. Protein: CASSLGGGYNSPLHF.

The chain links TRBV7-9 to TRBJ2-7; 10 bases match TRBD1. Germline loops: CDR1 SEHNR, CDR2 FQNEAQ (reference sequence). Unmatched junction bases numbered 14, after V lost 2 bases and J lost 4 bases. The CDR3 extends over 18 amino acids. The CDR3 loop is CASSLRLRDRGPTYEQYF. DNA for the CDR3: TGTGCCAGCAGCTTACGTCTACGGGACAGGGGACCGACTTACGAGCAGTACTTC.

The rearrangement uses TRBV6-5 and TRBJ1-5, with D possibly matching TRBD1 (5 bases). The V end lost 4 bases, the J end lost 1 base, and 8 bases lay between the germline ends. This CDR3 spans 14 amino acids. Germline values: CDR1 MNHEY, CDR2 SVGAGI. DNA for the CDR3: TGTGCCAGCAGTTTACGACAGAGCAATCAGCCCCAGCATTTT. Translating it yields CASSLRQSNQPQHF.

Concerning this clone itself: Other nucleotide sequences in the sample specify the same CDR3. V is TRBV2 and J is TRBJ2-5; D call uncertain. V was shortened by 6 bases and J by 3 bases, with 5 bases between the two germline ends. The CDR3 loop spans 11 amino acids. Per the germline V gene, CDR1 is SNHLY and CDR2 is FYNNEI. The CDR3 loop reads CASSEEETQYF. CDR3 sequence (DNA): TGTGCCAGCAGCGAGGAAGAGACCCAGTACTTC. The full variable domain, rest sourced from reference TRBV2 and TRBJ2-5, is EPEVTQTPSHQVTQMGQEVILRCVPISNHLYFYWYRQILGQKVEFLVSFYNNEISEKSEIFDDQFSVERPDGSNFTLKIRSTKLEDSAMYFCASSEEETQYFGPGTRLLVL.

This chain connects TRBV18 to TRBJ1-4, with 9 bases fitting TRBD1. The CDR3 has 13 residues. V trimming: 6 bases; J trimming: 5 bases; junction bases outside the gene matches: 1. Germline assignment: CDR1 KGHSH and CDR2 LQKENI. The CDR3 here is CASSGQGNEKLFF. The CDR3, as DNA: TGTGCCAGCTCTGGACAGGGGAATGAAAAACTGTTTTTT.

In this sample, this clone turned up once. The chain uses TRBV10-1 and TRBJ1-1, with a possible D match to TRBD1 (6 bases). Germline values: CDR1 WNHNN, CDR2 SYGVQD (reference sequence). V lost 5 bases, J lost 0 bases, and 10 bases lay in between. The CDR3 runs 14 residues. The CDR3 DNA follows: TGCGCCAGCAGTATGGACAGACTGAACACTGAAGCTTTCTTT. Translated: CASSMDRLNTEAFF.

This clone was detected a few times. This chain uses TRBV7-9 with TRBJ2-7; 9 bases agree with TRBD1. Germline V gene sequence: CDR1 SEHNR, CDR2 FQNEAQ (reference sequence). This CDR3 has 15 amino acids. With V trimmed by 3 bases and J by 1 base, 4 bases remained unmatched. The CDR3 reads CASSFAGQGSYEQYF. In DNA form, the CDR3 reads TGTGCCAGCAGCTTCGCGGGACAGGGATCCTACGAGCAGTACTTC.

This clone was seen only a few times. This chain uses TRBV9 with TRBJ1-6, with D hard to call. Germline CDR1 is SGDLS and CDR2 is YYNGEE. CDR3 length equals 15 residues. V lost 0 bases and J lost 7, with 11 bases in between. The DNA for the CDR3 is TGTGCCAGCAGCGTAGGGGGAGGGAGCAATTCACCCCTCCACTTT. Translating gives CASSVGGGSNSPLHF.

As to this clone: One junction end disagrees with the germline gene, perhaps due to a read error. The genes are TRBV7-7 and TRBJ2-1; maybe TRBD2 (6 bases). CDR3 length: 15 residues. Germline V CDR1 and CDR2: SSHAT, FNYEAQ (reference sequence). The CDR3 protein is CASSLAAASYNEQFF. In DNA form, the CDR3 reads TGTGCTAGCAGCTTAGCGGCGGCGTCCTACAATGAGCAGTTCTTC.